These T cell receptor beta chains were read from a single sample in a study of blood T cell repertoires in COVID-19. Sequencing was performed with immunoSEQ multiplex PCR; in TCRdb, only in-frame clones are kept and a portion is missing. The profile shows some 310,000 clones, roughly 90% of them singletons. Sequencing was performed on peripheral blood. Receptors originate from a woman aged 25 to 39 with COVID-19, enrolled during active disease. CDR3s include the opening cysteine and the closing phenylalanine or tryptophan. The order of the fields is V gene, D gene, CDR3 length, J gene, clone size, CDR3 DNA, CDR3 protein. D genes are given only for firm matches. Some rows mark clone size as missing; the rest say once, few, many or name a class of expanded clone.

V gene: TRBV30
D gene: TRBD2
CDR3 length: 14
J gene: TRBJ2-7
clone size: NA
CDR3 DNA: TGTGCCTGGAGTGTCCCGCGGGAGGTCAGTGGGCAGTACTTC
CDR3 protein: CAWSVPREVSGQYF

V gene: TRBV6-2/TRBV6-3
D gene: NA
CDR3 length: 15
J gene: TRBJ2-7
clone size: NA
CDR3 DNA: TGTGCCAGCAGTTCTTGGCGGGAATCTGCCGACGAGCAGTACTTC
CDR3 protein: CASSSWRESADEQYF

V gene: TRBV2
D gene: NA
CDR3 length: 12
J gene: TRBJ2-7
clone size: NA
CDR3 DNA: TGTGCCAGCAGTGTTCGGGACTACGAGCAGTACTTC
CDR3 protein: CASSVRDYEQYF

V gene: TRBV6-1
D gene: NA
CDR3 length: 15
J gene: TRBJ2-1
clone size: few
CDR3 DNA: TGTGCCAGCAGTGAGGGGGGGGCGCGGTACAATGAGCAGTTCTTC
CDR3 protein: CASSEGGARYNEQFF

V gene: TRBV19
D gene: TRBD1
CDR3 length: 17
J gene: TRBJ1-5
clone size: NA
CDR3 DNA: TGTGCCAGTAGTAGCACCCCAGGGGGTAATAGCAATCAGCCCCAGCATTTT
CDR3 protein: CASSSTPGGNSNQPQHF

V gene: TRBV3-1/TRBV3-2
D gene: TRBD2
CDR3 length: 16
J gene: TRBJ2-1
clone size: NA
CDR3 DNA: TGTGCCAGCAGCCAAGATAGAGGACTAGCCGGGGGTGAGCAGTTCTTC
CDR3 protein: CASSQDRGLAGGEQFF

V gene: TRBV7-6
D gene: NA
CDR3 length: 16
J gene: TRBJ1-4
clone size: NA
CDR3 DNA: TGTGCCAGCAGCTTCACAACTTCAACTGGCGGAGAAAAACTGTTTTTT
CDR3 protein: CASSFTTSTGGEKLFF

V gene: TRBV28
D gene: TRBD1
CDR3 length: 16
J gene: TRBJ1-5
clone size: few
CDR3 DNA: TGTGCCAGCAGTCCCTGGACAGGGCGGGAGTATCAGCCCCAGCATTTT
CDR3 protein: CASSPWTGREYQPQHF

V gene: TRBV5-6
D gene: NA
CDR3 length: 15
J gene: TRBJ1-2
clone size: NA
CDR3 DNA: TGTGCCAGCAGCTTACCCGACAGACCTAACTATGGCTACACCTTC
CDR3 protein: CASSLPDRPNYGYTF

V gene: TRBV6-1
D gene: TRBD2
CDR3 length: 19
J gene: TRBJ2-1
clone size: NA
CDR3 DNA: TGTGCCAGCAGTAAAGGACTAGCGGGCACCCAAATCTCCTACAATGAGCAGTTCTTC
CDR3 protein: CASSKGLAGTQISYNEQFF

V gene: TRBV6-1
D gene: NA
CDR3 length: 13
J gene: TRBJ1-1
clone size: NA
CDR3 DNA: TGTGCCAGCAGTGAATTCTGGGAGGTTGAAGCTTTCTTT
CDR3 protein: CASSEFWEVEAFF

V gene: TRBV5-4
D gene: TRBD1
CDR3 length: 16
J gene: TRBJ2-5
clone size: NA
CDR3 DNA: TGTGCCAGCAGCGCCGGGACAGGGCCAAGCCAAGAGACCCAGTACTTC
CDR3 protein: CASSAGTGPSQETQYF

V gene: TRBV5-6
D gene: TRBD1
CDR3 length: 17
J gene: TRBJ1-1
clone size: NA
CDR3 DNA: TGTGCCAGCAGCTTAACGATTCGGATGACAGGGGACACTGAAGCTTTCTTT
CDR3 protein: CASSLTIRMTGDTEAFF

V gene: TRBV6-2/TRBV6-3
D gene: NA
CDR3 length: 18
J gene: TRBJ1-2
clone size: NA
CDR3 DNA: TGTGCCAGCAGCCGTAGCGCCAGCTACTCGGGGACATCGGGTGGCTACACCTTC
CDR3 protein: CASSRSASYSGTSGGYTF

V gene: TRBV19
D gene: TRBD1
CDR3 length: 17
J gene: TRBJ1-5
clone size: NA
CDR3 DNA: TGTGCCAGTAGTATTAAACCGGGACAGGGCTTCAATCAGCCCCAGCATTTT
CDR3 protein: CASSIKPGQGFNQPQHF

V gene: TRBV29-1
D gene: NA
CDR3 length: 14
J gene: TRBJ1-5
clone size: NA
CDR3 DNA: TGCAGCGTCTCGGACGGGAATAGCAATCAGCCCCAGCATTTT
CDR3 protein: CSVSDGNSNQPQHF

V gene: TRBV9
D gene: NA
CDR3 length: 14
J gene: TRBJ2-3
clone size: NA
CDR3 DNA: TGTGCCAGCAGCGTAGAACACAGCACAGATACGCAGTATTTT
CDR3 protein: CASSVEHSTDTQYF

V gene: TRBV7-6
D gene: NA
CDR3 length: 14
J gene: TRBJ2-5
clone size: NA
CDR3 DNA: TGTGCCAGCAGCACTGGGACTGTCCAAGAGACCCAGTACTTC
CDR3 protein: CASSTGTVQETQYF

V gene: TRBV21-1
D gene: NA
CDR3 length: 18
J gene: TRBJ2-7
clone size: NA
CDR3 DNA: TGTGCCAGCTTGGGAAGGAGGTTTGGGGGCCGATCGCTCTACGAGCAGTACTTC
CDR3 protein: CASLGRRFGGRSLYEQYF

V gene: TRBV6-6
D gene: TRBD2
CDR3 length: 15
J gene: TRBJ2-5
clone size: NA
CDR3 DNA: TGTGCCAGCAGTTACTCGGGGCGGGAGGGTGAGACCCAGTACTTC
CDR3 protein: CASSYSGREGETQYF

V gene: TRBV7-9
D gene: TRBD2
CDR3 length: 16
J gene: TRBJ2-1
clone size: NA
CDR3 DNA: TGTGCCAGCAGCTTAGGGGGCCTAGCGGGAGTAGGTGAGCAGTTCTTC
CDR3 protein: CASSLGGLAGVGEQFF

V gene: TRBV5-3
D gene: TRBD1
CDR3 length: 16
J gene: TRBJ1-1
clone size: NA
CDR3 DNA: TGTGCCAGAAGCCTGAGCCAGGGGGCTCCGAACACTGAAGCTTTCTTT
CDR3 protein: CARSLSQGAPNTEAFF

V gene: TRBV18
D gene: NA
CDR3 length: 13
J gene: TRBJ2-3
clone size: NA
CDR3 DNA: TGTGCCAGCAGGGAGGAAGTGGCAGATACGCAGTATTTT
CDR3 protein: CASREEVADTQYF

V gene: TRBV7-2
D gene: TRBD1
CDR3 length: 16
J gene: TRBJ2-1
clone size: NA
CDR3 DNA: TGTGCCAGCAGCTTAGTCCGGGACAGGGTGGGCTCGGGGCAGTTCTTC
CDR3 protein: CASSLVRDRVGSGQFF

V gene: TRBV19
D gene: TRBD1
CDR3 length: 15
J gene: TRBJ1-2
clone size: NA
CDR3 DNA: TGTGCCAGTAGTGGGTCGACAGGGGATAACTATGGCTACACCTTC
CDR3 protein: CASSGSTGDNYGYTF

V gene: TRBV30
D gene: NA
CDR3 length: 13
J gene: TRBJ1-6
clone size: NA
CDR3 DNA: TGTGCCTGGAGTGTCCAGGGCAGTTCACCCCTCCACTTT
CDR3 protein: CAWSVQGSSPLHF

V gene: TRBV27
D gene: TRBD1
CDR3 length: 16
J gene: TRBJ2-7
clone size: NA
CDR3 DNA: TGTGCCAGCAGTCTGGGGGACAGAGGATTAAGTTACGAGCAGTACTTC
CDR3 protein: CASSLGDRGLSYEQYF

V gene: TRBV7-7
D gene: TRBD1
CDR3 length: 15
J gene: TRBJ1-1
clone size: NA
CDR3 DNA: TGTGCCAGCAGCCCGTTGACAGGGGTGAACACTGAAGCTTTCTTT
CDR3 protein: CASSPLTGVNTEAFF

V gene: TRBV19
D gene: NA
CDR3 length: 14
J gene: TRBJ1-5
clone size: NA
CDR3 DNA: TGTGCCACAAGACAGATATCTAGCAATCAGCCCCAGCATTTT
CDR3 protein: CATRQISSNQPQHF

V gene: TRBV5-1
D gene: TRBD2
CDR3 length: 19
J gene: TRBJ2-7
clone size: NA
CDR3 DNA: TGCGCCAGCAGCTTGCGACCGGGACTAGCGGGAGACCGTGGGACGGAGCAGTACTTC
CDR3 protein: CASSLRPGLAGDRGTEQYF

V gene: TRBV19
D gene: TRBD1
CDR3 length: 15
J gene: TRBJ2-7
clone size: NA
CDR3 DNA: TGTGCCAGTAGTATAGCAACAGGGGGTGCCTACGAGCAGTACTTC
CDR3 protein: CASSIATGGAYEQYF

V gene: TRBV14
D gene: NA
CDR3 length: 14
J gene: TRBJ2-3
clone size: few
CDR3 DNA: TGTGCCAGCAGCCAGGGCTCGCCGACAGATACGCAGTATTTT
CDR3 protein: CASSQGSPTDTQYF

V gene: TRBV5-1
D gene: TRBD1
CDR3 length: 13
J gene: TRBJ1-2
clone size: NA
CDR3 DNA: TGCGCCAGCAGCAAGGACAGGGCGGATGGCTACACCTTC
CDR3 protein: CASSKDRADGYTF

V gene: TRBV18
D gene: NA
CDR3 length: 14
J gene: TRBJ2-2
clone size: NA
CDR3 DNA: TGTGCCAGCTCACATGACAGGAACACCGGGGAGCTGTTTTTT
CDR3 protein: CASSHDRNTGELFF

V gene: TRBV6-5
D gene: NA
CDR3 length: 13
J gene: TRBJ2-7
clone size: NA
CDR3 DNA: TGTGCCAGCAGTTACGGGCATACCTACGAGCAGTACTTC
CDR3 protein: CASSYGHTYEQYF

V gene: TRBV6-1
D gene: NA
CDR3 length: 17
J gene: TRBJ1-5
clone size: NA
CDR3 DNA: TGTGCCAGCAGTGGACGGTGGGAGGGGGGGGCGAATCAGCCCCAGCATTTT
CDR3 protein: CASSGRWEGGANQPQHF

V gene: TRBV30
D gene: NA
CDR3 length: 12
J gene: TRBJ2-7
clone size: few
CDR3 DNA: TGTGCCTGGGGTCTAGTGGTCCACGAGCAGTACTTC
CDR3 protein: CAWGLVVHEQYF

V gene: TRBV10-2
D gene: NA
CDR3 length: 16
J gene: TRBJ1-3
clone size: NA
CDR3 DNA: TGCGCCAGCAGTGAAACAGGCAGCGCCTCTGGAAACACCATATATTTT
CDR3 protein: CASSETGSASGNTIYF

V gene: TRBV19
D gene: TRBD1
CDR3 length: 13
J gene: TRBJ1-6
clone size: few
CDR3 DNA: TGTGCCAGCGGTACAGGGGGTCGGTCACCCCTCCACTTT
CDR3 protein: CASGTGGRSPLHF

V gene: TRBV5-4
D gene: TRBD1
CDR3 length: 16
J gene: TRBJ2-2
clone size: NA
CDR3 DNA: TGTGCCAGCAGCTTGAGGGGGACAGGGAGCACCGGGGAGCTGTTTTTT
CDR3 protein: CASSLRGTGSTGELFF

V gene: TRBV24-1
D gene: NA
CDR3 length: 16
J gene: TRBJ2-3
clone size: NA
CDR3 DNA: TGTGCCACCAGTGATCCCCGAGGAACTGGCACAGATACGCAGTATTTT
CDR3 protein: CATSDPRGTGTDTQYF

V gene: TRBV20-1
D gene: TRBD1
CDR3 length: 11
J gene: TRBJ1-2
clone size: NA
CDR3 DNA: TGCAGTGCAGGACAGGGCGGGGGCTACACCTTC
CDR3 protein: CSAGQGGGYTF

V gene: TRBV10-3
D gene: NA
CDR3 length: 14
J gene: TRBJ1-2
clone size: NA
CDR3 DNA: TGTGCCATCAGTGCGACGACAGCTAACTATGGCTACACCTTC
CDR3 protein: CAISATTANYGYTF

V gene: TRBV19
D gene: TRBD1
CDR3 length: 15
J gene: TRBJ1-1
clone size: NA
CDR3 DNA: TGTGCCAGTAGTAAGGGGGACAGGGTGAACACTGAAGCTTTCTTT
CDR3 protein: CASSKGDRVNTEAFF

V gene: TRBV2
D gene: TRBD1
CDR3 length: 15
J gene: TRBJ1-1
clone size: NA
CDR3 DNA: TGTGCCAGCAGCCAACCCCGACAGGGGTTAGGTGAAGCTTTCTTT
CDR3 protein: CASSQPRQGLGEAFF

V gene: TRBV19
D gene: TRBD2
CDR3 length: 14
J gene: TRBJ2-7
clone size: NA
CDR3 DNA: TGTGCCAGTAGGCTTAGCGGGACCACCTACGAGCAGTACTTC
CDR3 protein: CASRLSGTTYEQYF

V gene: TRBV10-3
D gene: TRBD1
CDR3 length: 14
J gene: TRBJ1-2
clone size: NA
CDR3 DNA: TGTGCCATCAGTGAGTCCTCGGGACAGGGTGGTTACACCTTC
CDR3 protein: CAISESSGQGGYTF

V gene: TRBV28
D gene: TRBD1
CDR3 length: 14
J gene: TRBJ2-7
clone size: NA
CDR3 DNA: TGTGCCAGCCTTATTTCAGGGGGTTCCTACGAGCAGTACTTC
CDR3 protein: CASLISGGSYEQYF

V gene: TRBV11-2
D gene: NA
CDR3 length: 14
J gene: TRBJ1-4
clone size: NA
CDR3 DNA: TGTGCCAGCAGCTTCTCGGGGGTCGAAGAAAAACTGTTTTTT
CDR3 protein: CASSFSGVEEKLFF

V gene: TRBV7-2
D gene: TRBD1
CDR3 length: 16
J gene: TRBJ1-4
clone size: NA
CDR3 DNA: TGTGCCAGCAGCTTTACAGGACAGGGGCCTAATGAAAAACTGTTTTTT
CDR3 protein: CASSFTGQGPNEKLFF